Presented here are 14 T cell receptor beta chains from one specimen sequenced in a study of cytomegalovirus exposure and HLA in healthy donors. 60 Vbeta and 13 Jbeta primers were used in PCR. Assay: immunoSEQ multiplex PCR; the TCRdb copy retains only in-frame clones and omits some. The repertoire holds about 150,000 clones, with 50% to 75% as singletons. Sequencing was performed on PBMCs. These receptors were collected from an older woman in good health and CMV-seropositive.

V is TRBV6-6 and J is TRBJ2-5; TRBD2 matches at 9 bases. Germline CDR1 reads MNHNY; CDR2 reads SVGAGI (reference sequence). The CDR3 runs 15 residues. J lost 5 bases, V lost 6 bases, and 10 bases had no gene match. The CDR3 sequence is CASRSSGRRGETQYF. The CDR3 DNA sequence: TGTGCCAGCAGAAGCAGCGGGAGGCGGGGGGAGACCCAGTACTTC.

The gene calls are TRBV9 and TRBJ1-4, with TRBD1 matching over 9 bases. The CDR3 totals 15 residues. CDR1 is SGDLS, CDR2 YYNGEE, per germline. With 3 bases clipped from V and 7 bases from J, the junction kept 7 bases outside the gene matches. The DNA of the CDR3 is TGTGCCAGCAGCGGATCCGGGACAGGGATTGAAAAACTGTTTTTT. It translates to CASSGSGTGIEKLFF.

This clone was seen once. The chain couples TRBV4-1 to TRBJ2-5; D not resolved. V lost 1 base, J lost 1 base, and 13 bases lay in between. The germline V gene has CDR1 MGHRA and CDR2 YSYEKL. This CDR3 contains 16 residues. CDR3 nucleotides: TGCGCCAGCAGCCAAGCGTTGGTATCTAGCCAAGAGACCCAGTACTTC. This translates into CASSQALVSSQETQYF.

The chain's CDR3 is CASSLIGQGASPLHF. In DNA form, the CDR3 reads TGTGCCAGCAGCTTAATCGGACAGGGGGCTTCACCCCTCCACTTT. This chain joins TRBV7-9 and TRBJ1-6; 11 bases are a match to TRBD1. V was clipped by 2 bases and J by 9 bases; unmatched bases: 3. The CDR3 is 15 amino acids. Looked up from germline, CDR1 is SEHNR and CDR2 is FQNEAQ (reference sequence).

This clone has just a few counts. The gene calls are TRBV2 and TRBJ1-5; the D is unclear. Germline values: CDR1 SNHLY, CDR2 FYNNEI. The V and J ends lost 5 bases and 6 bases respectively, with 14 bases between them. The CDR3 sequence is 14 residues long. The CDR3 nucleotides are TGTGCCAGCAGTCTCGAGGGAGTCCCTCAGCCCCAGCATTTT. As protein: CASSLEGVPQPQHF.

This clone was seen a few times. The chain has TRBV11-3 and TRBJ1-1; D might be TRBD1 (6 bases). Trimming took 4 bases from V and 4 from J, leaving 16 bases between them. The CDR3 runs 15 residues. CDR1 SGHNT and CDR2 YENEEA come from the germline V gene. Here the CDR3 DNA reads TGTGCCAGCAGCTCAGGCGGGGGGGCTGGCACTGAAGCTTTCTTT. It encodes CASSSGGGAGTEAFF.

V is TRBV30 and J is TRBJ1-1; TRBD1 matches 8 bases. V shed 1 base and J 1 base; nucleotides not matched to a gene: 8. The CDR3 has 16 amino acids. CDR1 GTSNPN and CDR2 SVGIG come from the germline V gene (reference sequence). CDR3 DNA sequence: TGTGCCTGGAGTGGGACAGGGCGCGAAGGGAACACTGAAGCTTTCTTT. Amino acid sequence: CAWSGTGREGNTEAFF.

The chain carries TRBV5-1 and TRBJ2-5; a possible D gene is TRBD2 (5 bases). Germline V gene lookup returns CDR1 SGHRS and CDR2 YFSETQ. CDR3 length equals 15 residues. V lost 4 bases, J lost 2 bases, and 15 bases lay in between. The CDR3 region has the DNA TGCGCCAGCAGCCAGGACCCTTCGGGGCAAGAGACCCAGTACTTC. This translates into CASSQDPSGQETQYF.

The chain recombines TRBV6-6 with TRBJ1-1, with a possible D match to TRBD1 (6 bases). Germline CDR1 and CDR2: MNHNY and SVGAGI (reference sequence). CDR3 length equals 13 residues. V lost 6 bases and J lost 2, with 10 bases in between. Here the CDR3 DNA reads TGTGCCAGCAGGAGACAGGCAAACACTGAAGCTTTCTTT. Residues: CASRRQANTEAFF.

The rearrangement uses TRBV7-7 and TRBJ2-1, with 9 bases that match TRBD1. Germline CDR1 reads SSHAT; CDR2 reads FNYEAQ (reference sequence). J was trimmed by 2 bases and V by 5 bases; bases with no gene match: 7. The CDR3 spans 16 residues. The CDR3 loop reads CASSPTGQGAYNEQFF. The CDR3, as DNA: TGTGCCAGCAGCCCCACGGGACAGGGAGCCTACAATGAGCAGTTCTTC. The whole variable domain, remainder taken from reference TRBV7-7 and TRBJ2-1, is GAGVSQSPRYKVTKRGQDVTLRCDPISSHATLYWYQQALGQGPEFLTYFNYEAQPDKSGLPSDRFSAERPEGSISTLTIQRTEQRDSAMYRCASSPTGQGAYNEQFFGPGTRLTVL.

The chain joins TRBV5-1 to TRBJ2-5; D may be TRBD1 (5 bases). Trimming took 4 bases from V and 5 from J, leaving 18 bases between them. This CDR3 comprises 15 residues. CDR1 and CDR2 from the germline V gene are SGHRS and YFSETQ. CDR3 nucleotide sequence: TGCGCCAGCAGCCTAAATCCGACGTACAGGGAGACCCAGTACTTC. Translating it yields CASSLNPTYRETQYF.

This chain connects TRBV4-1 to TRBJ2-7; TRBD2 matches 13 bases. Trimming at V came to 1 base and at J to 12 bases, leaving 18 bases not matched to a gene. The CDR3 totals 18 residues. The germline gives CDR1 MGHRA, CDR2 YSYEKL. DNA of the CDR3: TGCGCCAGCAGCCAAGTACTAGCGGGAGGGCCCCCTACCTACGAGGGGTACTTC. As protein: CASSQVLAGGPPTYEGYF.

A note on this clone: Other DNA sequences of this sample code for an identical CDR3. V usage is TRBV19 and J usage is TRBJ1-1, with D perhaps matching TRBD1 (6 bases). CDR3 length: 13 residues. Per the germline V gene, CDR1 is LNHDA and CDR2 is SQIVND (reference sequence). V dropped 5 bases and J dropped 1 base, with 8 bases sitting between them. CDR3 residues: CASSRGGNTEAFF. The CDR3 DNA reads TGTGCCAGTAGTCGAGGGGGGAACACTGAAGCTTTCTTT.

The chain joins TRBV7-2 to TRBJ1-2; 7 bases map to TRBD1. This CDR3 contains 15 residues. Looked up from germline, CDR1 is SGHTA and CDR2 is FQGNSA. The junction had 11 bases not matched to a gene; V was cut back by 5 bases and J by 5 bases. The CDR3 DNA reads TGTGCCAGCAGCCCACAGCCCGACAGGGAATATGGCTACACCTTC. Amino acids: CASSPQPDREYGYTF.